This T cell receptor beta chain appears in the sequencing data of a study of blood T cell repertoires in COVID-19. Turning to the study itself: Samples taken during acute and convalescent COVID-19 were collected in the United States, Italy and Spain. PBMCs, B-cell-depleted T cells, or T cells provided the cDNA or gDNA that made up the material.

The CDR3 sequence is 13 residues long. The V end was cut by 8 bases, the J end by 8 bases, with 18 bases between. The germline gives CDR1 LNHDA, CDR2 SQIVND (reference sequence). The protocol was immunoSEQ multiplex PCR, while the TCRdb copy is restricted to in-frame clones and leaves out a portion. Among about 360,000 clones listed, around nine tenths were seen once. The clonotype comes from a human donor in a cohort sampled during active COVID-19. The chain has TRBV19 and TRBJ1-1, with a possible D match to TRBD1 (5 bases). Sequenced sample: peripheral blood. The CDR3 is CASALNPRVEAFF. The CDR3 DNA reads TGTGCCAGTGCCCTTAACCCCAGGGTGGAAGCTTTCTTT. Supplemented by reference TRBV19 and TRBJ1-1, the full variable domain reads DGGITQSPKYLFRKEGQNVTLSCEQNLNHDAMYWYRQDPGQGLRLIYYSQIVNDFQKGDIAEGYSVSREKKESFPLTVTSAQKNPTAFYLCASALNPRVEAFFGQGTRLTVV.